This entry describes one T cell receptor (beta chain). Antigen specificity is unknown. Fresh peripheral blood, about 10 ml of it, supplied the PBMCs. The sample originates from a study of T cells in Graves' hyperthyroidism and ophthalmopathy. For the study at large: Before treatment of any kind, peripheral blood was taken at initial diagnosis.

Trimming left V 3 bases short and J 0 bases short, with 20 bases between. The germline gives CDR1 DFQATT, CDR2 SNEGSKA (reference sequence). There are 17 residues in the CDR3. Amplified TCR beta CDR3 regions derived from RNA transcripts. HTBI primers drove first-round RT-PCR of the TCR CDR3. Via MiXCR, TCRdb re-called the multiplex PCR reads, giving one row per CDR3 protein. The profile shows about 280,000 distinct CDR3 sequences, less than 30% of them singletons. Study findings and constraints: Blood also carried most thyroid clonotypes expanded above 0.001.

The clonotype comes from a man in his forties with Graves' hyperthyroidism that later progressed to Graves' ophthalmopathy. The specimen sequenced was blood. The chain employs TRBV20-1 and TRBJ1-1; D remains unclear. In DNA, the CDR3 is TGCAGTGCTAGTTCAAACGACGGGGATCGGGTGAACACTGAAGCTTTCTTT. Translated: CSASSNDGDRVNTEAFF.